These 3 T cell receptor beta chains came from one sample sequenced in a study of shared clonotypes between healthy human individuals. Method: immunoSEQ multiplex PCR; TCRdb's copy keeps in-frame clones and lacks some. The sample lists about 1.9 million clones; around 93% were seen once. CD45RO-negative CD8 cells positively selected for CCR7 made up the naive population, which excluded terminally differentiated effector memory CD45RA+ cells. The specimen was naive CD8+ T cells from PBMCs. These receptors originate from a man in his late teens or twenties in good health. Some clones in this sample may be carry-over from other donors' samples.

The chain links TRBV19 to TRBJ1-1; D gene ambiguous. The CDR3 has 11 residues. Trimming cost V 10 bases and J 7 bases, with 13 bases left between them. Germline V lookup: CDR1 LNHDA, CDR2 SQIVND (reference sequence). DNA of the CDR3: TGTGCCACTAACCGGGCATATGAAGCTTTCTTT. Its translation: CATNRAYEAFF. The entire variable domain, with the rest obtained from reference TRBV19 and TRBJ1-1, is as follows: DGGITQSPKYLFRKEGQNVTLSCEQNLNHDAMYWYRQDPGQGLRLIYYSQIVNDFQKGDIAEGYSVSREKKESFPLTVTSAQKNPTAFYLCATNRAYEAFFGQGTRLTVV.

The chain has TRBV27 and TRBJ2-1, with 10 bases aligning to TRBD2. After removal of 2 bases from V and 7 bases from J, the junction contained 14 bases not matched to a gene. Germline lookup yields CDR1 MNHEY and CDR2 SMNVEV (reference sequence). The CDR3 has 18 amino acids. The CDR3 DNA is TGTGCCAGCAGTTTAGAAATGAAGGGACTAGCGAGGGTGAATGAGCAGTTCTTC. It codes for CASSLEMKGLARVNEQFF.

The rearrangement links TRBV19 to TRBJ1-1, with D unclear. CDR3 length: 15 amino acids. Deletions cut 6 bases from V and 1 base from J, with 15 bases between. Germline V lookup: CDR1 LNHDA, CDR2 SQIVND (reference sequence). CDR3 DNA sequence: TGTGCCAGTAGGAAACGGACGGTAGCGAACACTGAAGCTTTCTTT. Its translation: CASRKRTVANTEAFF.